Below, 19 T cell receptor beta chains from the same sample are listed, as sequenced in a study of blood T cell repertoires in COVID-19. Sequencing used immunoSEQ multiplex PCR; TCRdb keeps in-frame clones, though not all of them. The data contain 150,000 to 200,000 clones, about 78% of them seen just once; the ten biggest clones take up approximately 15%. The source material was PBMCs or T cells enriched from blood (not recorded which). The receptors here all came from a woman aged 50 to 60 who had recovered from COVID-19.

The chain carries TRBV7-3 and TRBJ2-6, with 7 nucleotides matching TRBD1. V shed 5 bases and J 8 bases; nucleotides not matched to a gene: 6. The CDR3 runs to 14 residues. Per germline, CDR1 SGHTA and CDR2 FQGTGA. The CDR3 protein is CASSPATGTNVLTF. The CDR3 coding sequence is TGTGCCAGCAGCCCCGCGACAGGGACCAACGTCCTGACTTTC.

The chain couples TRBV10-3 to TRBJ2-5; 8 bases map to TRBD1. The CDR3 runs to 12 residues. CDR1 and CDR2 (germline): ENHRY, SYGVKD. V lost 8 bases, J lost 3 bases, and 2 bases stayed unmatched. This chain's CDR3 is CAIGTGEETQYF. CDR3 in DNA: TGTGCCATCGGGACAGGCGAAGAGACCCAGTACTTC.

Notes on this clone: This same CDR3 is encoded by further DNA sequences in the sample. The rearrangement uses TRBV5-1 and TRBJ1-2, with D perhaps TRBD1 (5 bases). The V gene lost 6 bases and the J gene lost 6 bases, with 9 bases spanning the gap. The CDR3 runs to 11 residues. Germline CDR1 SGHRS, CDR2 YFSETQ. The DNA for the CDR3 is TGCGCCAGCACTGCGGGACATGGCTACACCTTC. Its protein product is CASTAGHGYTF.

This clone was recorded at least ten times. The chain is built from TRBV29-1 and TRBJ2-7, with TRBD1 as a possible D gene (5 bases). Germline CDR1 is SQVTM and CDR2 is ANQGSEA. Trimming left V 4 bases short and J 6 bases short, with 7 bases between. The CDR3 sequence is 10 residues long. The CDR3 sequence is CSVVRGEQYF. In DNA form, the CDR3 reads TGCAGCGTTGTAAGGGGCGAGCAGTACTTC.

The chain combines TRBV28 with TRBJ1-6, with D unclear. Germline CDR1 and CDR2: MDHEN and SYDVKM. The V gene lost 3 bases and the J gene lost 7 bases, with 10 bases spanning the gap. This CDR3 has 14 residues. The CDR3 sequence: CASSFPERNSPLHF. The CDR3 DNA is TGTGCCAGCAGTTTCCCAGAAAGAAATTCACCCCTCCACTTT.

The chain recombines TRBV7-2 with TRBJ2-7; D uncertain. The germline gives CDR1 SGHTA, CDR2 FQGNSA. Trimming cost V 1 base and J 1 base, with 17 bases left between them. CDR3 length: 17 residues. The CDR3 region is CASSLGLGRVESYEQYF. DNA for the CDR3: TGTGCCAGCAGCTTAGGGCTAGGCAGAGTGGAGTCCTACGAGCAGTACTTC.

This clone was observed a few times. This sequence joins TRBV30 and TRBJ2-7, with D maybe TRBD1 (5 bases). The germline CDR1 and CDR2 sequences are GTSNPN and SVGIG (reference sequence). This CDR3 is 14 amino acids long. This CDR3 is CAFDRGSLSYEQYF. The CDR3 nucleotides read TGTGCTTTCGATAGGGGATCCCTATCCTACGAGCAGTACTTC.

This chain joins TRBV6-5 and TRBJ1-2, with D possibly matching TRBD1 (5 bases). CDR1 MNHEY and CDR2 SVGAGI come from the germline V gene. This CDR3 has 14 amino acids. V lost 6 bases to trimming and J lost 6 bases, with 17 bases between them. The CDR3 sequence is CASRRDSKENGYTF. In nucleotides, the CDR3 is TGTGCCAGCAGGAGGGACTCCAAAGAAAATGGCTACACCTTC.

This clone showed up many times. The rearrangement links TRBV28 to TRBJ1-5; 8 bases match TRBD1. The V and J ends lost 3 bases and 3 bases, in that order; junction bases with no gene match: 7. Germline V gives CDR1 MDHEN, CDR2 SYDVKM. This CDR3 contains 16 residues. The CDR3 coding sequence is TGTGCCAGCAGTTTCCGGACAGGGACCTCCAATCAGCCCCAGCATTTT. Protein: CASSFRTGTSNQPQHF.

The genes are TRBV3-1 (or the pseudogene TRBV3-2) and TRBJ2-2, with D maybe TRBD2 (6 bases). Between the trimmed V and J ends, which lost 0 bases and 3 bases, there was a span of 14 bases. CDR3 length equals 17 residues. Germline CDR1 and CDR2: LGHDT and YNNKEL (reference sequence). The DNA of the CDR3 is TGTGCCAGCAGCCAAGATTTTGGGGACTGGGACACCGGGGAGCTGTTTTTT. Its protein is CASSQDFGDWDTGELFF.

CDR3 coding DNA: TGCAGCGTTGTAACAGGATGGGGCTACGAGCAGTACTTC. Protein product: CSVVTGWGYEQYF. The V gene is TRBV29-1, the J gene TRBJ2-7, with D tentatively TRBD1 (5 bases). CDR1 is SQVTM and CDR2 is ANQGSEA in the germline V gene. The CDR3 is made up of 13 amino acids. The ends were cut back, 4 bases at V and 3 bases at J, with 13 bases in the middle.

This chain connects TRBV29-1 to TRBJ1-1; D might be TRBD1 (5 bases). V lost 1 base and J 11 bases, leaving 14 bases between the germline ends. The length of the CDR3 is 12 residues. CDR1 and CDR2 (germline): SQVTM, ANQGSEA. CDR3 residues: CSVEVSGAWAFF. The CDR3 DNA follows: TGCAGCGTTGAAGTATCTGGGGCTTGGGCTTTCTTT. The full variable domain, in which reference TRBV29-1 and TRBJ1-1 provide the parts outside the CDR3, is SAVISQKPSRDICQRGTSLTIQCQVDSQVTMMFWYRQQPGQSLTLIATANQGSEATYESGFVIDKFPISRPNLTFSTLTVSNMSPEDSSIYLCSVEVSGAWAFFGQGTRLTVV.

The chain is built from TRBV9 and TRBJ1-4, with D tentatively TRBD1 (6 bases). Trimming removed 4 bases at V and 8 bases at J, with 18 bases between. Germline CDR1 is SGDLS and CDR2 is YYNGEE. The length of the CDR3 is 15 residues. CDR3 loop: CASSIGTGSREKLFF. The CDR3 nucleotides read TGTGCCAGCAGCATTGGAACAGGGTCAAGGGAAAAACTGTTTTTT. Together with reference TRBV9 and TRBJ1-4, the CDR3 gives the full variable domain: DSGVTQTPKHLITATGQRVTLRCSPRSGDLSVYWYQQSLDQGLQFLIQYYNGEERAKGNILERFSAQQFPDLHSELNLSSLELGDSALYFCASSIGTGSREKLFFGSGTQLSVL.

The chain employs TRBV4-1 and TRBJ2-5; 11 nucleotides agree with TRBD2. V was clipped by 0 bases and J by 2 bases; unmatched bases: 8. In germline, CDR1 is MGHRA, CDR2 YSYEKL. This CDR3 comprises 18 residues. The CDR3 spells CASSQDVSLAGGQETQYF. The CDR3 DNA follows: TGCGCCAGCAGCCAAGACGTGTCGCTAGCGGGGGGACAAGAGACCCAGTACTTC.

The chain carries TRBV28 and TRBJ2-2; 9 bases are shared with TRBD1. CDR1 MDHEN and CDR2 SYDVKM come from the germline V gene. V was clipped by 5 bases and J by 7 bases; unmatched bases: 8. This CDR3 has 15 amino acids. The CDR3 DNA is TGTGCCAGCAGTCCGGGACAGGGATCGATCGGGGAGCTGTTTTTT. Residues: CASSPGQGSIGELFF.

The V and J genes are TRBV18 and TRBJ1-1; 8 positions agree with TRBD1. V trimming: 3 bases; J trimming: 2 bases; junction bases outside the gene matches: 11. The germline gives CDR1 KGHSH, CDR2 LQKENI. This CDR3 is built from 17 residues. This chain's CDR3 is CASSPRPRTGSNTEAFF. The CDR3 nucleotides are TGTGCCAGCTCACCCAGGCCTCGGACAGGGAGTAACACTGAAGCTTTCTTT.

This chain connects TRBV5-6 to TRBJ1-4; D unresolved. The CDR3 has 19 residues. V was clipped by 2 bases and J by 2 bases, with 22 bases between them. CDR1 and CDR2 (germline): SGHDT, YYEEEE. For the CDR3, the DNA is TGTGCCAGCAGCTTCTACCACTTCCAGCGGGGTGCTACTAATGAAAAACTGTTTTTT. It yields the protein CASSFYHFQRGATNEKLFF.

This clone turned up a few times. The chain couples TRBV5-6 to TRBJ1-5; D unresolved. Germline loops: CDR1 SGHDT, CDR2 YYEEEE. The CDR3 consists of 15 residues. V lost 4 bases, J lost 1 base, and 12 bases lay in between. This chain's CDR3 is CASSRLRGSNQPQHF. CDR3 DNA: TGTGCCAGCAGCCGATTACGCGGCAGCAATCAGCCCCAGCATTTT.

The chain employs TRBV5-6 and TRBJ1-5, with D hard to call. The CDR3 totals 12 residues. V lost 2 bases and J lost 9, with 9 bases in between. Germline-derived CDR1 and CDR2 are SGHDT and YYEEEE. The CDR3, as DNA: TGTGCCAGCAGCTTCCGCCCGGGGCCCCAGCATTTT. Translation: CASSFRPGPQHF.